Listed below are T cell receptor beta chains from one sample, sequenced in a study of T-cell reconstitution after alpha-beta-depleted transplantation in children. TCRdb reanalysed the PCR reads using MiXCR and keeps one entry per CDR3 protein. The profile shows around 400,000 distinct CDR3 sequences, 20% of them singletons. The starting material was PBMCs from the stem cell graft donor, obtained from the stem cell graft. These receptors were obtained from a human donor who donated a stem cell graft to a child with acute myeloid leukemia. Each CDR3 is given with its conserved first and last residue. Each record gives: CDR3 DNA, CDR3 protein, D gene, clone size, V gene, J gene. A D gene is named only where the DNA matches it firmly. A clone size is listed for some rows: how often the clone was seen (once, few, many), or a class if it is expanded.

TGCAGTGCAACGGGAGATGCGACAGATACGCAGTATTTT	CSATGDATDTQYF	.	.	TRBV20-1	TRBJ2-3
TGTGCCAGCAGTTTGCAGGGGGACAGGAGCTCCTACGAGCAGTACTTC	CASSLQGDRSSYEQYF	TRBD1	.	TRBV28	TRBJ2-7
TGTGCCAGCAGCTCCCTTCGGGACCCGAGGGGAGAGACCCAGTACTTC	CASSSLRDPRGETQYF	.	few	TRBV7-2	TRBJ2-5
TGTGCCAGCAGTAAGAAAGGACTAAGATCAGAGACCCAGTACTTC	CASSKKGLRSETQYF	.	.	TRBV27	TRBJ2-5
TGTGCCAGCACCCCCCGGGGACAGATCGACACAGATACGCAGTATTTT	CASTPRGQIDTDTQYF	TRBD1	.	TRBV12-3/TRBV12-4	TRBJ2-3
TGTGCCAGCAAACTGACAGGGCTTTACTACGAGCAGTACTTC	CASKLTGLYYEQYF	TRBD1	.	TRBV28	TRBJ2-7
TGTGCCAGCAGTCGAAAGGCTGGCGGTTCTCAAGAGCAGTACTTC	CASSRKAGGSQEQYF	.	.	TRBV27	TRBJ2-7
TGTGCCAGCAGTTACGCCCCCGAGGATCCCTACAATGAGCAGTTCTTC	CASSYAPEDPYNEQFF	.	few	TRBV6-5	TRBJ2-1
TGTGCCAGCAGCTTGGTCGGCACAATTTCAGATACGCAGTATTTT	CASSLVGTISDTQYF	.	.	TRBV5-6	TRBJ2-3
TGTGCCAGCAGTTACTCGAAGGGACTAGCACCCAACAATGAGCAGTTCTTC	CASSYSKGLAPNNEQFF	TRBD2	.	TRBV6-5	TRBJ2-1
TGCGCCAGCAGCGGGCTAGACGGTCGAAATGAGCAGTTCTTC	CASSGLDGRNEQFF	.	.	TRBV5-1	TRBJ2-1
TGTGCCAGCAGTTTTTCAAGCGGGAGGAACACCGGGGAGCTGTTTTTT	CASSFSSGRNTGELFF	TRBD2	.	TRBV28	TRBJ2-2
TGTGCCACCAGCAGAAGGAGTCCTAGCACAGATACGCAGTATTTT	CATSRRSPSTDTQYF	.	.	TRBV15	TRBJ2-3
TGTGCCAGCAGCTTGGGGGGTGGAGGGATGGGGAGGGAGACCCAGTACTTC	CASSLGGGGMGRETQYF	.	.	TRBV7-2	TRBJ2-5
TGTGCCAGCAGCTTAGTTGGGACTAGCGGTATGTTCTTC	CASSLVGTSGMFF	TRBD2	few	TRBV7-8	TRBJ2-1
TGCGCCAGCAGCTGGAGCGGGACTACGAGGGGCACAGATACGCAGTATTTT	CASSWSGTTRGTDTQYF	TRBD2	few	TRBV5-1	TRBJ2-3
TGCGCCAGCAGCCTTTACGGAGCGGGAGGGCCTTACGAGCAGTACTTC	CASSLYGAGGPYEQYF	TRBD2	.	TRBV4-3	TRBJ2-7
TGTGCCAGCAGTTTGGGACCCAGAAATCAGCCCCAGCATTTT	CASSLGPRNQPQHF	.	.	TRBV12-3/TRBV12-4	TRBJ1-5
TGCGCCAGCAGCTTGGAGGGCCTAGCTTCCGGGGAGCTGTTTTTT	CASSLEGLASGELFF	.	.	TRBV5-1	TRBJ2-2
TGTGCCAGCGTCCGGGACAGCTCCTACGAGCAGTACTTC	CASVRDSSYEQYF	TRBD1	many	TRBV12-3/TRBV12-4	TRBJ2-7
TGTGCCAGCAGCCCAGCGGGAGGACTTTCGGGGGAGCAGTACTTC	CASSPAGGLSGEQYF	TRBD2	.	TRBV11-2	TRBJ2-7
TGTGCCAGCTCACCACGGGACTACCAAGGGGGTGAGCAGTTCTTC	CASSPRDYQGGEQFF	.	few	TRBV18	TRBJ2-1
TGTGCCAGCAGCTTAGACGCACTAGCGGGCTACGAGCAGTACTTC	CASSLDALAGYEQYF	TRBD2	few	TRBV7-2	TRBJ2-7
TGTGCCAGCACCTTCGGGACAGGGTACAACACCGGGGAGCTGTTTTTT	CASTFGTGYNTGELFF	TRBD1	.	TRBV28	TRBJ2-2
TGTGCCAGCTCATCAGGATTGTCAGGACTTCCCTACGAGCAGTACTTC	CASSSGLSGLPYEQYF	.	once	TRBV18	TRBJ2-7
TGTGCCAGCAGACACCCTGACCAAACAAACACTGAAGCTTTCTTT	CASRHPDQTNTEAFF	.	.	TRBV12-3/TRBV12-4	TRBJ1-1
TGCAGTGCTAGAGGACGGCCGGGGTCCTACAATGAGCAGTTCTTC	CSARGRPGSYNEQFF	.	.	TRBV20-1	TRBJ2-1
TGCGCCAGCAGCCAAGAGGGGGGACAGCCCCAGCATTTT	CASSQEGGQPQHF	.	few	TRBV4-1	TRBJ1-5
TGCAGTGCTTTAGCGGGATACGGCGAGCAGTACTTC	CSALAGYGEQYF	TRBD2	many	TRBV20-1	TRBJ2-7
TGTGCCAGCAGTTTTGGGAGCGGTTATAATTCACCCCTCCACTTT	CASSFGSGYNSPLHF	.	once	TRBV27	TRBJ1-6
TGCGCCAGTGGGGATGAAGAGACCCAGTACTTC	CASGDEETQYF	.	.	TRBV10-1	TRBJ2-5
TGCGCCAGCAGCTTGGGAATACAACAAGTTGAAGAGCAGTACTTC	CASSLGIQQVEEQYF	.	.	TRBV5-1	TRBJ2-7
TGTGCCAGCAGCTTAAGTCAGAGGTATGAGCAGTTCTTC	CASSLSQRYEQFF	.	few	TRBV7-3	TRBJ2-1
TGTGCCAGCAGTACCCCGACAGGGAGCTACTCCTACAATGAGCAGTTCTTC	CASSTPTGSYSYNEQFF	TRBD1	few	TRBV6-1	TRBJ2-1
TGTGCCAGCAGTGGGCCAATGGTGGCACGGAATGAGCAGTTCTTC	CASSGPMVARNEQFF	.	.	TRBV6-1	TRBJ2-1
TGTGCCAGCAGCCATAGTGCCTACGAGCAGTACTTC	CASSHSAYEQYF	.	.	TRBV14	TRBJ2-7
TGCAGTGCGGGAGGCCGGGTGGGGAGGGATCAGCCCCAGCATTTT	CSAGGRVGRDQPQHF	.	.	TRBV20-1	TRBJ1-5
TGCGCCAGCAGCCAAGCCAAAGGCCAGGATCGCTCCTACGAGCAGTACTTC	CASSQAKGQDRSYEQYF	.	.	TRBV4-1	TRBJ2-7
TGCGCCAGCAGCCTGAGTGCCTCTGGGGCCAACGTCCTGACTTTC	CASSLSASGANVLTF	.	many	TRBV5-1	TRBJ2-6
TGCAGCGTTGAAGGAAAATTTACGGGAGAAGCTTTCTTT	CSVEGKFTGEAFF	.	.	TRBV29-1	TRBJ1-1
TGCGCCAGCAGCCGCGTACAGGGAGGCAATGAGCAGTTCTTC	CASSRVQGGNEQFF	.	few	TRBV4-1	TRBJ2-1
TGCGCCAGCAGCCAAGATAGCGGGAGGCTTGGGGATACGCAGTATTTT	CASSQDSGRLGDTQYF	TRBD2	.	TRBV4-1	TRBJ2-3
TGTGCCAGCAGGCGGACTAGCGGGCCGCCCTACAATGAGCAGTTCTTC	CASRRTSGPPYNEQFF	TRBD2	.	TRBV12-3/TRBV12-4	TRBJ2-1
TGTGCCAGCAGCGGACTAGCGGGAAGCACAGATACGCAGTATTTT	CASSGLAGSTDTQYF	TRBD2	.	TRBV6-4	TRBJ2-3
TGTGCCAGCACCCCAAGGATCGGGAGAGATGGGTTCTTC	CASTPRIGRDGFF	.	.	TRBV28	TRBJ2-1
TGCAGTGCTAGGGGTCAGGGTTCGGTTGGGTATGAGCAGTTCTTC	CSARGQGSVGYEQFF	.	.	TRBV20-1	TRBJ2-1
TGCGCCAGCAGTGAGAGGAGGAACCAAGAGACCCAGTACTTC	CASSERRNQETQYF	.	.	TRBV10-2	TRBJ2-5
TGTGCCAGCAAGATATCAGTGTCCAATCAGCCCCAGCATTTT	CASKISVSNQPQHF	.	.	TRBV6-1	TRBJ1-5
TGTGCCAGCAGTGATTTGGACAGTCGCACCGGGGAGCTGTTTTTT	CASSDLDSRTGELFF	.	.	TRBV25-1	TRBJ2-2
TGTGCCAGCAGTTTCCCCGGGGCTCGGTCCTACGAGCAGTACTTC	CASSFPGARSYEQYF	.	.	TRBV27	TRBJ2-7
TGCAGTGCTAGAGATCAGAGGACGGAAAATGAAAAACTGTTTTTT	CSARDQRTENEKLFF	.	medium-sized	TRBV20-1	TRBJ1-4
TGTGCCAGCTCACTTGGGACAGGGGGGCACAATGAGCAGTTCTTC	CASSLGTGGHNEQFF	TRBD1	.	TRBV18	TRBJ2-1